This T cell receptor beta chain was recorded in a study of blood T cell repertoires in COVID-19. Unmatched junction bases numbered 9, after V lost 5 bases and J lost 6 bases. This CDR3 comprises 15 residues. CDR1 is SGHNT, CDR2 YENEEA, per germline. Individuals aged about 18 to 89 years were recruited from around 22 US areas. Profiled with immunoSEQ multiplex PCR; TCRdb holds only in-frame clones, not every one. This repertoire shows about 200,000 clones, roughly 83% found once; its top ten account for roughly 5.9%. This sequence was found in a man aged 35 to 55 with acute COVID-19. Sequencing used PBMCs or T cells enriched from blood (not recorded which). The chain has TRBV11-3 and TRBJ1-1; 10 nucleotides match TRBD1. Here the CDR3 DNA reads TGTGCCAGCAGCCGGGGACAGGGGACTGTCGCTGAAGCTTTCTTT. Protein sequence: CASSRGQGTVAEAFF.